Listed here is a single T cell receptor (beta chain). V was pared by 6 bases and J by 2 bases, with 6 bases of the junction left unmatched. The CDR3 is 15 residues long. Germline V gene lookup returns CDR1 MNHEY and CDR2 SVGEGT. This entry comes from a study of early T cells in non-severe SARS-CoV-2 infection. TCRdb processed the 5' RACE reads anew with MiXCR; each CDR3 protein has one entry. Among tens of thousands of distinct CDR3 sequences listed, approximately 10% were seen once. This receptor was identified in an adult who was a healthcare worker with PCR-confirmed SARS-CoV-2 infection or an uninfected control (not recorded which). Sequencing used whole blood. The chain recombines TRBV6-2 or TRBV6-3 with TRBJ1-5; TRBD1 matches 8 bases. CDR3 in DNA: TGTGCCAGCAGGCCGACAGGGGTCGGCAATCAGCCCCAGCATTTT. Translation gives CASRPTGVGNQPQHF.